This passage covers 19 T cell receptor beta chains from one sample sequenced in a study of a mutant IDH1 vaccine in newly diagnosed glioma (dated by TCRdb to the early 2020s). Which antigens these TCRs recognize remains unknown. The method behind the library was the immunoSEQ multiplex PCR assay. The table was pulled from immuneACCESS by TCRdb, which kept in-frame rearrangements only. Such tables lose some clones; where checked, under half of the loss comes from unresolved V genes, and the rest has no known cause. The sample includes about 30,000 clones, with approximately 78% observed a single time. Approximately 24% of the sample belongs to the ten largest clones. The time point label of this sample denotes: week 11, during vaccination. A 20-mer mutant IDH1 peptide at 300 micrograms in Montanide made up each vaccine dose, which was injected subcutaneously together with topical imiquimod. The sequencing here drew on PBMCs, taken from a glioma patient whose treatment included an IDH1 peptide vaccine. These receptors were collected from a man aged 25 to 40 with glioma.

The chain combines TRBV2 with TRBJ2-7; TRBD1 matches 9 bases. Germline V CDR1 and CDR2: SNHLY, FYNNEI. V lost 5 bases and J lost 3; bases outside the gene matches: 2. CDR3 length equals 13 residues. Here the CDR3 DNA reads TGTGCCAGCAGTAGGGACAGGGACTACGAGCAGTACTTC. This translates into CASSRDRDYEQYF.

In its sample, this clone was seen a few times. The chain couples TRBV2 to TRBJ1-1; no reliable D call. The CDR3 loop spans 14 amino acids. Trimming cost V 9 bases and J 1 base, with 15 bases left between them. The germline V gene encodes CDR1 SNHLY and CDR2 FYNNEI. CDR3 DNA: TGTGCCAGTACCTCCCGGGTAGGGAACACTGAAGCTTTCTTT. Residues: CASTSRVGNTEAFF.

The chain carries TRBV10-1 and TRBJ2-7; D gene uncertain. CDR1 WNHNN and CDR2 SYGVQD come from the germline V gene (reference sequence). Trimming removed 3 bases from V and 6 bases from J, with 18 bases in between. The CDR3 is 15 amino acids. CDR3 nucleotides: TGCGCCAGCAGTGATCAGGCTCAAGGGTTTTCCGAGCAGTACTTC. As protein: CASSDQAQGFSEQYF.

The DNA of the CDR3 is TGTGCCAGCAGCCTTGGGGGGCGGTCCAACAATGAGCAGTTCTTC. Translation: CASSLGGRSNNEQFF. The rearrangement links TRBV6-6 to TRBJ2-1; D could derive from TRBD1 or TRBD2 (6 bases each). The V and J ends lost 6 bases and 5 bases respectively, with 17 bases between them. CDR1 MNHNY and CDR2 SVGAGI come from the germline V gene (reference sequence). CDR3 size: 15 residues.

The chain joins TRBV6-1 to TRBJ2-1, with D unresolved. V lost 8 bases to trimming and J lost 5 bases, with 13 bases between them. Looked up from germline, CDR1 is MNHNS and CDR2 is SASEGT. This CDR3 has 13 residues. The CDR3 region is CASQVGENNEQFF. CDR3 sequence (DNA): TGTGCCAGCCAGGTAGGAGAGAACAATGAGCAGTTCTTC.

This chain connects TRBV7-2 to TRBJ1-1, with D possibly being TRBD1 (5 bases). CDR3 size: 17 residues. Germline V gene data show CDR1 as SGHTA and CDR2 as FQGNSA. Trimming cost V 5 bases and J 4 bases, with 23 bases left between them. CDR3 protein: CASSPPGRIRVFTEAFF. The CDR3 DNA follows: TGTGCCAGCAGCCCTCCAGGGAGAATACGGGTGTTCACTGAAGCTTTCTTT. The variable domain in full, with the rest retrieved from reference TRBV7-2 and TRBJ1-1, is GAGVSQSPSNKVTEKGKDVELRCDPISGHTALYWYRQSLGQGLEFLIYFQGNSAPDKSGLPSDRFSAERTGGSVSTLTIQRTQQEDSAVYLCASSPPGRIRVFTEAFFGQGTRLTVV.

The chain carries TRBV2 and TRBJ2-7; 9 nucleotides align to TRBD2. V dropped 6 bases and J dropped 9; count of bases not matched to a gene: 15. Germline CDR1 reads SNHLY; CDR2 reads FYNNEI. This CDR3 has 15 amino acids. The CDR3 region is CASRPGTSPIEAQYF. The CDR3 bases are TGTGCCAGCAGGCCCGGGACTAGCCCTATTGAGGCGCAGTACTTC.

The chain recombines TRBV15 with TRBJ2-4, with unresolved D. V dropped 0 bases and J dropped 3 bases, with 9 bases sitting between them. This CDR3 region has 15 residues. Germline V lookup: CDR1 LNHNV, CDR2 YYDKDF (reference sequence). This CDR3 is CATSRDRAGKNIQYF. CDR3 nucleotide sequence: TGTGCCACCAGCAGAGATCGTGCAGGCAAAAACATTCAGTACTTC.

CDR3 in amino acids: CASSEFRGRYNEQFF. The CDR3 DNA is TGTGCCAGCAGTGAGTTCAGGGGGAGATACAATGAGCAGTTCTTC. The J gene is TRBJ2-1, the V gene TRBV2; 7 bases are shared with TRBD1. V trimming: 3 bases; J trimming: 4 bases; junction bases outside the gene matches: 6. CDR1 is SNHLY, CDR2 FYNNEI, per germline. This CDR3 is 15 amino acids long. Drawing the rest from reference TRBV2 and TRBJ2-1, the complete variable domain is EPEVTQTPSHQVTQMGQEVILRCVPISNHLYFYWYRQILGQKVEFLVSFYNNEISEKSEIFDDQFSVERPDGSNFTLKIRSTKLEDSAMYFCASSEFRGRYNEQFFGPGTRLTVL.

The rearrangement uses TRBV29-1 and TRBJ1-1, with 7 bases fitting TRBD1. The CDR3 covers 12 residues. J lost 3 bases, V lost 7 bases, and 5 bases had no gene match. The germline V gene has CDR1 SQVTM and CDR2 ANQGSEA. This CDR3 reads CSAEDRYTEAFF. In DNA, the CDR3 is TGCAGCGCCGAGGACAGGTACACTGAAGCTTTCTTT.

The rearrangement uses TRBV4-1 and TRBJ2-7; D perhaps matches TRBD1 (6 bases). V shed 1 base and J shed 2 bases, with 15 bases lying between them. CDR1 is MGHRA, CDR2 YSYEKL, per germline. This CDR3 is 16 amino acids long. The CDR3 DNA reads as TGCGCCAGCAGCCAAGTTTGGGGGCCAACCCCCTACGAGCAGTACTTC. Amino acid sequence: CASSQVWGPTPYEQYF.

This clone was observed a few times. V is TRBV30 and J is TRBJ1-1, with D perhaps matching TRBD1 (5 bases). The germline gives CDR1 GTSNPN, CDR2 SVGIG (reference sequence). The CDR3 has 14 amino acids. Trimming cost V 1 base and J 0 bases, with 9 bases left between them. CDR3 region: CAWSGNRLNTEAFF. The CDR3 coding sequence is TGTGCCTGGAGTGGTAACAGGTTGAACACTGAAGCTTTCTTT.

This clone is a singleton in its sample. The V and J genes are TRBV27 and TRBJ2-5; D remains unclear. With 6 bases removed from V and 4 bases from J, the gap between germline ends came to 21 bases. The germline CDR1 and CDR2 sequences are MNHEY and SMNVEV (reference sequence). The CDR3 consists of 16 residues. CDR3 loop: CASSDRGQVVRETQYF. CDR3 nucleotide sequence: TGTGCCAGCAGCGACCGTGGGCAGGTGGTGCGAGAGACCCAGTACTTC.

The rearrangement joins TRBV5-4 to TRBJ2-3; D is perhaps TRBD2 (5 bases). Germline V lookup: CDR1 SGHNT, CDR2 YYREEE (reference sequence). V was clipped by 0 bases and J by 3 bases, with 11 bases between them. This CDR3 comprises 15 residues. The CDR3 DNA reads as TGTGCCAGCAGCTTGGACAGCGGTATTACAGATACGCAGTATTTT. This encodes CASSLDSGITDTQYF.

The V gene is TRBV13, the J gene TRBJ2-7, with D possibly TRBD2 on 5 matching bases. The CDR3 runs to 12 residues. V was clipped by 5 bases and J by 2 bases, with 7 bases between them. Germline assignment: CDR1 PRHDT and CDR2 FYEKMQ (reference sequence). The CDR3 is CASSRDPYEQYF. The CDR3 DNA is TGTGCCAGCAGCCGGGATCCCTACGAGCAGTACTTC.

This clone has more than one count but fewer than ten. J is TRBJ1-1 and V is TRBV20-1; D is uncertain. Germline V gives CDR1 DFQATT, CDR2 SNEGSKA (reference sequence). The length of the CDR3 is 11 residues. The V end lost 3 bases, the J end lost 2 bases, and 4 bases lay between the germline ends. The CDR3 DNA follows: TGCAGTGCTAGGGATAACACTGAAGCTTTCTTT. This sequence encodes CSARDNTEAFF.

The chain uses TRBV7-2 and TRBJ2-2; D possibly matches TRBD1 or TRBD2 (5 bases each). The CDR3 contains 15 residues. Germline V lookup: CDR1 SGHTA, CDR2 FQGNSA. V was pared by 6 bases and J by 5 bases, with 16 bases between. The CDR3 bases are TGTGCCAGCAGGGGGGAACCGCAGGGTACCGGGGAGCTGTTTTTT. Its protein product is CASRGEPQGTGELFF.

CDR3 in DNA: TGTGCCAGCAGCCCAGGACCGGTGGAGGACACTGAAGCTTTCTTT. Its translation: CASSPGPVEDTEAFF. The genes are TRBV21-1 and TRBJ1-1. TRBV21-1 is assigned pseudogene status. The CDR3 loop spans 15 amino acids.

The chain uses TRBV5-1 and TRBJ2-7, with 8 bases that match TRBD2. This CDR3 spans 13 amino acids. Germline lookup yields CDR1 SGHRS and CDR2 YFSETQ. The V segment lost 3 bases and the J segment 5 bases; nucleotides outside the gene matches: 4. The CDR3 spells CASSSGLGDEQYF. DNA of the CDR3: TGCGCCAGCAGCTCGGGACTAGGGGACGAGCAGTACTTC. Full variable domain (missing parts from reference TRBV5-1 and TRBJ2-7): KAGVTQTPRYLIKTRGQQVTLSCSPISGHRSVSWYQQTPGQGLQFLFEYFSETQRNKGNFPGRFSGRQFSNSRSEMNVSTLELGDSALYLCASSSGLGDEQYFGPGTRLTVT.